This T cell receptor beta chain derives from a study of STAT3 mutations in large granular lymphocyte leukemia. The CDR3 covers 16 residues. V was clipped by 5 bases and J by 1 base; unmatched bases: 9. The germline V gene encodes CDR1 KGHSH and CDR2 LQKENI. Profiling relied on immunoSEQ multiplex PCR, and the TCRdb table lists in-frame clones only, not all of them. The table records some 30,000 clones, about 90% of them present only once. Regarding this clone: Its antigen is still unknown.

General study findings and limits: At least one immunodominant TCR beta clonotype appeared in every T-cell large granular lymphocyte leukemia patient. Variable sampling intervals and differing treatment regimens complicated linking therapy response to TCR clonal burden changes. In several patients, dominant TCR clone burden exceeded STAT3 mutant burden. After therapy, about 35% of the 18 patients switched clonotypes, all new clones STAT3 wild type.

The TCR sequence derives from a man between 60 and 75 years old with T-cell large granular lymphocyte leukemia. Some clones in this sample may be carry-over from other donors' samples. The sequencing input was peripheral blood mononuclear cells. The genes are TRBV18 and TRBJ2-3; 7 positions match TRBD1. This CDR3 is CASSSNTGVGTDTQYF. The CDR3 DNA sequence: TGTGCCAGCTCAAGTAACACAGGGGTGGGCACAGATACGCAGTATTTT.